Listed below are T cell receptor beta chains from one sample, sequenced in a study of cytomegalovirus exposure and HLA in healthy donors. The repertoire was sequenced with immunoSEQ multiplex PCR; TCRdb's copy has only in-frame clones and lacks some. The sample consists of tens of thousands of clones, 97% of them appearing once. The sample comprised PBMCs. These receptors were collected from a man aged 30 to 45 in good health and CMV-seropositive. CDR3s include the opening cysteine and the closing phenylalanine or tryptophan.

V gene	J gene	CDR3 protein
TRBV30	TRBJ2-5	CAWSPRTGKETQYF
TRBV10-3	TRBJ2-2	CAISGSSNTGELFF
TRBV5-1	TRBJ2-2	CASSFPQGPTGELFF
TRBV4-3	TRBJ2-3	CASSQATGQADTQYF
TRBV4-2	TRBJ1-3	CASSQLGQGTGNTIYF
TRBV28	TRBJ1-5	CASSRKGGPQHF
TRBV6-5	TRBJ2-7	CASSYPRGGGIDEQYF
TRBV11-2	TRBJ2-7	CASSRGLAGVGEQYF
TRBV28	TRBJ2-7	CASVQFPYEQYF
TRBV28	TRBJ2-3	CASTAGAADTQYF
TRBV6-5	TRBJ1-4	CASRLRGRREKLFF
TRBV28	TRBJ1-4	CASRFIATNEKLFF
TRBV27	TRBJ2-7	CASSLATPRGSHEQYF
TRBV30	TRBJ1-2	CAWSGTPNYGYTF
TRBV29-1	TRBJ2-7	CSVGQASPEQYF
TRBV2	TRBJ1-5	CASSPVGRSNQPQHF
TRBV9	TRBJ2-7	CASSSGVGSYEQYF
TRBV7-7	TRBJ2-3	CASSSGTGLSGDTQYF
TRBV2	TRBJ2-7	CASRYRVGEQYF
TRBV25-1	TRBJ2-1	CASSEFGTSVSYNEQFF
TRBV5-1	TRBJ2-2	CASQREANTGELFF
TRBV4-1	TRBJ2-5	CASSQEAGKGETQYF
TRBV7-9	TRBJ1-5	CASSADRRGPQHF
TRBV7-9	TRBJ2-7	CASSGTGQYEQYF
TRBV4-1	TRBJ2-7	CASSQVLAGASSYEQYF
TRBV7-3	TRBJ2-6	CASSLIATGRGGANVLTF
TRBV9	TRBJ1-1	CASSPMLSTEAFF
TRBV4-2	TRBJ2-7	CASSQEKREVVYEQYF
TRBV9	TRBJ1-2	CASSVAAQGYGYTF
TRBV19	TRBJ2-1	CASTRGLAASYNEQFF
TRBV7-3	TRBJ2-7	CASSLRQGVYEQYF
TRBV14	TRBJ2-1	CASANSGFASEQFF
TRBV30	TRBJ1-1	CAWYPEVLNTEAEF
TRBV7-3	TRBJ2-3	CASSSLSTGGTDTQYF
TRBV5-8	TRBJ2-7	CASSYERELSYEQYF
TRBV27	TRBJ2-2	CASSKQGLTGELFF
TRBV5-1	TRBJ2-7	CASSLRDSLLAGHEQYF
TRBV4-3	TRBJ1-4	CASSQDLTGEWVEKLFF
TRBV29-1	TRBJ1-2	CSVEGPGNYGYTF
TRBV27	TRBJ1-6	CASSQAGDNSPLHF
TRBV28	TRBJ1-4	CASSLQGPNEKLFF
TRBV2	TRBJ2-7	CASSVGGRDPYEQYF
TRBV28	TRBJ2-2	CASRRDRYTGELFF
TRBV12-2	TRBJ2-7	CASRFSGTSGRQFPYEQYF
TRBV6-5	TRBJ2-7	CASRKDGGYEQYF
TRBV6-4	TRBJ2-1	CASSLAGEVVSEQFF
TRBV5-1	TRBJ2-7	CASSLVGATGVYEQYF
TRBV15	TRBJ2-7	CATSRSTGNEQYF
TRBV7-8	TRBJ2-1	CASSSSTGTGVNEQFF
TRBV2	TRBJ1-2	CASRERTGNGYTF
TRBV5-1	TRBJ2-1	CASSFSPKTGLSSYNEQFF
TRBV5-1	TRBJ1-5	CASSLEGFSNQPQHF
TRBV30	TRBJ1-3	CAWSLGQSGNTIYF
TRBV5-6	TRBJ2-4	CASSYYLAGSGTNIQYF
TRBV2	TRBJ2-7	CASRPPATYEQYF
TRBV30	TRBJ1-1	CAWSQQVNTEAFF
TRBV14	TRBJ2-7	CASSQLDMGLIGQYF
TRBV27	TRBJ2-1	CASSPFSGRPNSYNEQFF
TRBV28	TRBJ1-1	CASSPPWGENTEAFF